This T cell receptor beta chain was sequenced in a study of blood T cell repertoires in COVID-19. TCRdb keeps only in-frame clones here, not all; method: immunoSEQ multiplex PCR. The table shows roughly 250,000 clones, with around 90% occurring only once. The germline gives CDR1 SGHRS, CDR2 YFSETQ. This CDR3 spans 16 amino acids. With V trimmed by 2 bases and J by 0 bases, 4 bases remained unmatched. Sequencing was done on a sample of PBMCs or T cells enriched from blood (not recorded which). This chain joins TRBV5-1 and TRBJ2-3; the match to TRBD2 covers 9 bases. The sequence was obtained from a woman aged 35 to 49 who had been exposed to COVID-19. CDR3 in DNA: TGCGCCAGCAGCTTCTATAGCGGGAGTAGCACAGATACGCAGTATTTT. It encodes CASSFYSGSSTDTQYF.